This T cell receptor (beta chain) derives from a study of cytomegalovirus exposure and HLA in healthy donors. The study's findings and limits: A few chains tied to CMV proved CMV antigen-specific in vitro. TCR beta V segments were, for the most part, productive about 87% or about 30% of the time in an earlier analysis. Roughly uniform depth of sequencing across donors was assumed in presence/absence analyses.

PCR used 60 Vbeta primers and 13 Jbeta primers. Clones were sequenced by immunoSEQ multiplex PCR, and TCRdb holds only the in-frame ones, with some missing. This table holds about 98,000 clones, under 80% found once. Worth noting for this clone: Its antigen is unknown.

This clonotype originated in a male donor in good health and CMV-seronegative. The sample taken for sequencing was PBMCs.

CDR3 nucleotides: TGTGCCAGCAGTTCCGGAGGACAGGGGACTCTCGTCTATGGCTACACCTTC. As protein: CASSSGGQGTLVYGYTF. The V and J genes are TRBV28 and TRBJ1-2; TRBD1 matches 9 bases. J was trimmed by 4 bases and V by 4 bases; bases with no gene match: 13. There are 17 residues in the CDR3. CDR1 MDHEN and CDR2 SYDVKM come from the germline V gene.